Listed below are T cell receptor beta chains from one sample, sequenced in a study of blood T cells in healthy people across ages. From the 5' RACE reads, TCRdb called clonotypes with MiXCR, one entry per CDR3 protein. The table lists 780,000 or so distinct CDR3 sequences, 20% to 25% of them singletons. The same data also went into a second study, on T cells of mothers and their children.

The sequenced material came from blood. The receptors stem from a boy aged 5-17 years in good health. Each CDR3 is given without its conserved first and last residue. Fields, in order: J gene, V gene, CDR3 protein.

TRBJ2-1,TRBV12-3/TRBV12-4,ASSLQGALYNEQF
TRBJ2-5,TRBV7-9,ASSFLQRGRETQY
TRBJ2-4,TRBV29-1,SVELAGPLAKNIQY
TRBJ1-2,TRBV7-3,ASSLTFIGTGYT
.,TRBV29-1,SVWTGFDNEQF
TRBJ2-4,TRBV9,ASSVGLGQGMF
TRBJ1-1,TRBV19,ASRHFAATGMKGGTEAF
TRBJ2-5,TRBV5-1,ASSLALGGAFGETQY
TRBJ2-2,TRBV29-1,SAWRTGELF
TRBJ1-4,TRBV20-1,SARWGGLATNEKLF
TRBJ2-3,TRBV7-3,ASSLGTRRETQY
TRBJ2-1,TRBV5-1,ASSPKTGGYNGQF